The 24 T cell receptor beta chains below all came from one sample that was sequenced in a study of blood T cell repertoires in COVID-19. The repertoire was sequenced with immunoSEQ multiplex PCR; TCRdb's copy has only in-frame clones and lacks some. The repertoire has about 140,000 clones, 80% to 85% of them found once; the top ten carry 5% to 7%. Sequencing was done on a sample of PBMCs or T cells enriched from blood (not recorded which). The receptors shown here come from a man aged 35-49 years with acute COVID-19.

This clone was seen a few times. The rearrangement uses TRBV5-1 and TRBJ2-7; 9 bases are a match to TRBD1. Germline V gene sequence: CDR1 SGHRS, CDR2 YFSETQ. Trimming removed 3 bases from V and 0 bases from J; junction bases left unmatched: 4. This CDR3 is built from 15 residues. The CDR3: CASSSGTGNSYEQYF. CDR3 DNA sequence: TGCGCCAGCAGCTCCGGGACAGGGAACTCCTACGAGCAGTACTTC.

The sample holds a few counts of this clone. Other DNA sequences in this specimen translate into the identical CDR3. The genes are TRBV7-2 and TRBJ1-4; TRBD1 matches at 7 bases. CDR3 size: 15 residues. From germline, CDR1 is SGHTA and CDR2 FQGNSA. The V gene end was trimmed by 4 bases and the J gene end by 0 bases; junction bases not matched to a gene: 2. CDR3: CASSSQGATNEKLFF. The CDR3 DNA sequence: TGTGCCAGCAGCTCGCAGGGGGCAACTAATGAAAAACTGTTTTTT.

In this sample, this clone turned up once. The chain has TRBV7-8 and TRBJ2-5; the D is unclear. The V end was cut by 5 bases, the J end by 4 bases, with 23 bases between. Germline-derived CDR1 and CDR2 are SGHVS and FQNEAQ. This CDR3 spans 17 amino acids. The CDR3 here is CASSPNLIGLLGETQYF. CDR3 nucleotides: TGTGCCAGCAGCCCCAATCTCATCGGTTTGCTAGGAGAGACCCAGTACTTC.

The rearrangement joins TRBV27 to TRBJ1-5, with 10 nucleotides matching TRBD1. Trimming removed 4 bases from V and 5 bases from J; junction bases left unmatched: 2. Germline-derived CDR1 and CDR2 are MNHEY and SMNVEV (reference sequence). There are 14 residues in the CDR3. The CDR3 protein is CASSSDRGYQPQHF. CDR3 nucleotides: TGTGCCAGCAGTTCGGACAGGGGGTATCAGCCCCAGCATTTT.

The chain links TRBV7-2 to TRBJ2-5; D is perhaps TRBD2 (5 bases). Germline-derived CDR1 and CDR2 are SGHTA and FQGNSA. The ends were cut back, 3 bases at V and 5 bases at J, with 13 bases in the middle. The CDR3 consists of 14 residues. The CDR3 coding sequence is TGTGCCAGCAGCTTTGGACTGACTCGGGAGACCCAGTACTTC. Translating it yields CASSFGLTRETQYF.

The chain uses TRBV5-1 and TRBJ2-3; 12 positions agree with TRBD2. The CDR3 has 17 amino acids. Looked up from germline, CDR1 is SGHRS and CDR2 is YFSETQ. Germline trimming cut 2 bases from V and 0 bases from J; bases unmatched to any gene: 4. CDR3 nucleotide sequence: TGCGCCAGCAGCTTCGGACTAGCGGGGACTAGCACAGATACGCAGTATTTT. Protein sequence: CASSFGLAGTSTDTQYF.

This clone was found a few times. The chain couples TRBV15 to TRBJ2-5; possible D gene TRBD1, 5 bases. The V end lost 1 base, the J end lost 5 bases, and 14 bases lay between the germline ends. The CDR3 consists of 15 residues. Looked up from germline, CDR1 is LNHNV and CDR2 is YYDKDF (reference sequence). The CDR3 reads CATSRGGNTVETQYF. As DNA, the CDR3 is TGTGCCACCAGCAGAGGGGGCAATACGGTCGAGACCCAGTACTTC. Together with reference TRBV15 and TRBJ2-5, the CDR3 gives the full variable domain: DAMVIQNPRYQVTQFGKPVTLSCSQTLNHNVMYWYQQKSSQAPKLLFHYYDKDFNNEADTPDNFQSRRPNTSFCFLDIRSPGLGDTAMYLCATSRGGNTVETQYFGPGTRLLVL.

The chain employs TRBV19 and TRBJ2-1; 11 bases match TRBD1. CDR3 size: 15 residues. Per the germline V gene, CDR1 is LNHDA and CDR2 is SQIVND (reference sequence). The trim removed 5 bases at V and 8 bases at J, leaving 8 bases unmatched. This chain's CDR3 is CASSPGQGAGYEQFF. CDR3 sequence (DNA): TGTGCCAGTAGTCCTGGACAGGGGGCTGGATATGAGCAGTTCTTC.

The chain recombines TRBV5-1 with TRBJ2-1, with D possibly matching TRBD2 (6 bases). The V and J ends lost 5 bases and 0 bases respectively, with 15 bases between them. This CDR3 is 16 amino acids long. CDR1 is SGHRS and CDR2 is YFSETQ in the germline V gene. The CDR3 DNA is TGCGCCAGCAGGCCATCTAGCGCCGACTCCTACAATGAGCAGTTCTTC. The encoded protein is CASRPSSADSYNEQFF.

Comments on this clone: Other DNA sequences of this sample code for an identical CDR3. The V gene is TRBV28, the J gene TRBJ2-3; TRBD2 matches 10 bases. J gave up 3 bases and V 3 bases, and 3 bases lay outside the gene matches. The CDR3 is 15 amino acids. Germline lookup yields CDR1 MDHEN and CDR2 SYDVKM. CDR3: CASSLTSGRTDTQYF. CDR3 bases: TGTGCCAGCAGTTTGACTAGCGGGCGAACAGATACGCAGTATTTT.

This clone turned up a few times. V gene TRBV7-2 combines with J gene TRBJ2-5; possibly TRBD1 for D (6 bases). CDR1 SGHTA and CDR2 FQGNSA come from the germline V gene. Trimming left V 6 bases short and J 5 bases short, with 19 bases between. This CDR3 is built from 15 residues. As DNA, the CDR3 is TGTGCCAGCAGAATAGGGCAGGGGAAGTGGGAGACCCAGTACTTC. It encodes CASRIGQGKWETQYF.

This clone was detected only once. This chain links TRBV11-2 with TRBJ1-2, with D hard to call. V shed 5 bases and J shed 1 base, with 8 bases lying between them. The CDR3 consists of 13 residues. CDR1 and CDR2 from the germline V gene are SGHAT and FQNNGV. In DNA, the CDR3 is TGTGCCAGCAGCCCAGACAATAACTATGGCTACACCTTC. This translates into CASSPDNNYGYTF.

To note about this clone: Other DNA variants within this sample encode the same CDR3. The rearrangement links TRBV12-3 or TRBV12-4 to TRBJ2-1, with D unresolved. V gave up 4 bases and J gave up 4 bases, with 2 bases separating them. The CDR3 sequence is 11 residues long. CDR3: CASSSYNEQFF. For the CDR3, the DNA is TGTGCCAGCAGTTCGTACAATGAGCAGTTCTTC.

The V call is TRBV6-6, the J call TRBJ2-7; TRBD1 matches at 9 bases. The V gene end was trimmed by 6 bases and the J gene end by 6 bases; junction bases not matched to a gene: 9. This CDR3 region has 14 residues. Germline values: CDR1 MNHNY, CDR2 SVGAGI (reference sequence). CDR3 amino acids: CASSREQGAAEQYF. The CDR3 nucleotides are TGTGCCAGCAGCCGAGAACAGGGGGCGGCCGAGCAGTACTTC.

The chain couples TRBV30 to TRBJ1-5; no clear D gene. The CDR3 sequence is 13 residues long. The germline V gene has CDR1 GTSNPN and CDR2 SVGIG (reference sequence). V gave up 4 bases and J gave up 5 bases, with 12 bases separating them. The CDR3 spells CAWTDDGDQPQHF. The CDR3 region has the DNA TGTGCCTGGACAGACGACGGGGATCAGCCCCAGCATTTT.

The chain joins TRBV28 to TRBJ1-5; tentative D call: TRBD1 (6 bases). Germline V gives CDR1 MDHEN, CDR2 SYDVKM. Trimming stripped 6 bases from V and 6 bases from J, with 24 bases between. There are 17 residues in the CDR3. CDR3 amino acids: CASRPGGGRADRQPQHF. The DNA of the CDR3 is TGTGCCAGCAGGCCCGGGGGGGGCAGGGCGGATCGTCAGCCCCAGCATTTT.

This clone appeared once. The chain recombines TRBV7-9 with TRBJ1-6; possible D gene TRBD1, 5 bases. V lost 6 bases and J 7 bases, leaving 16 bases between the germline ends. CDR1 and CDR2 from the germline V gene are SEHNR and FQNEAQ (reference sequence). This CDR3 has 15 residues. CDR3 in DNA: TGTGCCAGCAGTCAAGCTGGGCAGGGAAATTCACCCCTCCACTTT. It specifies CASSQAGQGNSPLHF.

This clone has just a few counts. CDR3 residues: CASSEVGRNTEAFF. CDR3 sequence (DNA): TGCGCCAGCAGTGAAGTGGGCAGAAACACTGAAGCTTTCTTT. The V gene is TRBV10-2, the J gene TRBJ1-1; D not certain. Trimming stripped 3 bases from V and 2 bases from J, with 10 bases between. Germline CDR1 WSHSY, CDR2 SAAADI. This CDR3 has 14 amino acids.

In its sample, this clone was seen once. This chain links TRBV5-1 with TRBJ2-1; 7 positions match TRBD2. In germline, CDR1 is SGHRS, CDR2 YFSETQ. J gave up 0 bases and V 4 bases, and 7 bases lay outside the gene matches. This CDR3 is built from 16 residues. The CDR3 DNA sequence: TGCGCCAGCAGCCGGGGCGGGAGTGCCTCCTACAATGAGCAGTTCTTC. Residues: CASSRGGSASYNEQFF.

V gene TRBV19 combines with J gene TRBJ1-4; no definite D call. This CDR3 has 13 amino acids. CDR1 and CDR2 from the germline V gene are LNHDA and SQIVND (reference sequence). The V end lost 8 bases, the J end lost 8 bases, and 15 bases lay between the germline ends. CDR3 in DNA: TGTGCCAGTTGCGGGGTCCCGGGGGAAAAACTGTTTTTT. Amino acid sequence: CASCGVPGEKLFF.

The table lists this clone with a few counts. This chain connects TRBV30 to TRBJ2-7, with D possibly being TRBD2 (6 bases). CDR3 length: 13 amino acids. The V gene lost 2 bases and the J gene lost 2 bases, with 10 bases spanning the gap. CDR1 is GTSNPN, CDR2 SVGIG, per germline (reference sequence). This CDR3 is CAWSPPGAYEQYF. The CDR3 nucleotides read TGTGCCTGGAGTCCCCCGGGGGCCTACGAGCAGTACTTC.

The J gene is TRBJ1-6, the V gene TRBV3-1 (or the pseudogene TRBV3-2); TRBD1 matches 9 bases. This CDR3 comprises 14 residues. In germline, CDR1 is LGHDT, CDR2 YNNKEL (reference sequence). The V gene end was trimmed by 3 bases and the J gene end by 10 bases; junction bases not matched to a gene: 4. The DNA for the CDR3 is TGTGCCAGCAGCCAGGACAGGGGAGGGTCACCCCTCCACTTT. Protein product: CASSQDRGGSPLHF.

J is TRBJ1-4 and V is TRBV6-5; perhaps TRBD1 as D (5 bases). From germline, CDR1 is MNHEY and CDR2 SVGAGI. This CDR3 contains 12 residues. V was trimmed by 7 bases and J by 6 bases, leaving 9 bases between them. The CDR3: CASTREDEKLFF. As DNA, the CDR3 is TGTGCCAGCACCAGGGAGGATGAAAAACTGTTTTTT.

The rearrangement joins TRBV5-1 to TRBJ2-1, with D tentatively TRBD1 (6 bases). Germline CDR1 reads SGHRS; CDR2 reads YFSETQ. The CDR3 length is 17 residues. The V gene lost 4 bases and the J gene lost 0 bases, with 17 bases spanning the gap. The CDR3 loop is CASSEPLQGFSYNEQFF. The DNA of the CDR3 is TGCGCCAGCAGCGAGCCATTACAGGGATTCTCCTACAATGAGCAGTTCTTC.